These T cell receptor beta chains were read from a single sample in a study of CD8 T cells in ankylosing spondylitis. TCRdb analysed the 5' RACE reads with MiXCR anew, one entry per CDR3 protein. The top ten clones hold 0.5% to 0.75% of a sample with a few hundred thousand distinct CDR3 sequences, 20% to 30% of them seen once. Source material: blood, either unsorted or a sorted T cell fraction (not recorded which). The receptors stem from a male donor with ankylosing spondylitis or in good health (not recorded which). Both conserved end residues are part of each CDR3.

TRBV20-1	TRBJ2-3	CSARKGSTDTQYF
TRBV2	TRBJ1-4	CASSRTKATNEKLFF
TRBV20-1	TRBJ2-1	CSAPPQSTSYNEQFF
TRBV12-3/TRBV12-4	TRBJ1-2	CASSLRAEGSGGYTF
TRBV19	TRBJ2-5	CASSADGNPETQYF
TRBV10-3	TRBJ2-1	CAINQQGAYNEQFF
TRBV20-1	TRBJ2-7	CSANRDRVTYEQYF
TRBV6-6	TRBJ2-7	CASSQDLDEQYF
TRBV27	TRBJ1-1	CASSLRTGKAFF
TRBV19	TRBJ2-3	CASGDGSSSTDTQYF
TRBV7-9	TRBJ2-1	CASSPEGVEQFF
TRBV12-3/TRBV12-4	TRBJ2-1	CASHRGRLRNEQFF
TRBV20-1	TRBJ1-2	CRAKGTVYGYTF
TRBV10-3	TRBJ2-1	CAIKALYAGDNEQFF
TRBV20-1	TRBJ2-2	CSARDPRAGLNTGELFF
TRBV2	TRBJ2-7	CASRPGTGGLYEQYF
TRBV20-1	TRBJ2-7	CSAPRTGYEQYF
TRBV12-3/TRBV12-4	TRBJ2-6	CASSLGHTGANVLTF
TRBV24-1	TRBJ2-7	CATSDPVLGSYEQYF
TRBV21-1	TRBJ1-6	CASSDRGRTPLHF
TRBV20-1	TRBJ2-7	CSASSDSYEQYF
TRBV6-5	TRBJ2-5	CASSYGAGRLETQYF
TRBV20-1	TRBJ2-5	CSVPIGLQETQYF
TRBV12-3/TRBV12-4	TRBJ2-7	CASGRQSSYEQYF
TRBV15	TRBJ2-5	CATSRNSGQQETQYF
TRBV20-1	TRBJ2-3	CGCPGHVRDTQYF
TRBV20-1	TRBJ2-4	CSAATGNIQYF
TRBV4-2	TRBJ2-1	CASSQDRRGDNEQFF
TRBV2	TRBJ2-7	CASSVVAGGTQNEQYF
TRBV25-1	TRBJ2-1	CASWQSDVYEQFF
TRBV11-3	TRBJ2-2	CASSLGLVGELFF
TRBV5-6	TRBJ2-2	CASSLRVTPGAANTGELFF
TRBV7-3	TRBJ2-3	CASSLFGGGTDTQYF
TRBV19	TRBJ1-6	CASTRSPRGGSPLHF
TRBV3-1	TRBJ2-5	CASSQDWTSWESPETQYF
TRBV29-1	TRBJ2-5	CSVEERGRETQYF
TRBV2	TRBJ1-5	CASSDGTGPQPQHF
TRBV10-3	TRBJ2-1	CATRGPWGEQFF
TRBV20-1	TRBJ2-3	CSASPSGIRVPGQYF
TRBV28	TRBJ2-5	CASVGAQETQYF
TRBV12-3/TRBV12-4	TRBJ1-1	CASSLEGQAGTEAFF